Included here is one T cell receptor beta chain sequence, with context. The data were taken from a study of post-analysis software for immune sequencing data. Unique molecular identifiers were carried by the TCR beta cDNA libraries. In TCRdb, the PCR reads were re-called with MiXCR into one record per CDR3 protein. The table has 150,000 to 200,000 distinct CDR3 sequences, about 37% seen once. The specimen comprised blood, sampled after autologous hematopoietic stem cell transplantation. The TCR originated in a girl between 10 and 17 years old with multiple sclerosis.

As DNA, the CDR3 is TGTGCCAGCAGCCCTGGACTGTTCTCTGGGGCCAACGTCCTGACTTTC. Translated: CASSPGLFSGANVLTF. The gene calls are TRBV7-9 and TRBJ2-6; D might be TRBD2 (5 bases). The V gene's germline CDR1 is SEHNR and CDR2 FQNEAQ (reference sequence). Trimming removed 5 bases from V and 0 bases from J, with 11 bases in between. There are 16 residues in the CDR3.